This T cell receptor beta chain comes out of a study of CD8 T cells in Susac syndrome. Overall study: When blood was collected, patients with Susac syndrome were therapy-naive, were taking corticosteroids, or were receiving intravenous immunoglobulin alone.

After extraction with the RNeasy kit, about 0.45 to 1 ug of the RNA was reverse transcribed using random hexamers. TCRdb reprocessed the immunoSEQ multiplex PCR reads with MiXCR, giving one entry per CDR3 protein. Here the sample spans about 190,000 distinct CDR3 sequences, more than 85% being singletons. The CDR3 runs 17 residues. CDR1 KGHSH and CDR2 LQKENI come from the germline V gene. Trimming cost V 2 bases and J 3 bases; bases outside gene matches: 7. To note about this clonotype: Its specificity is not known.

The CD8+ and CD4+ T cells were negatively isolated, with the TEMRA cells enriched by FACS. Findings and caveats of the study: The CD4+ T cell repertoires that were profiled in Susac syndrome showed no clonal expansion.

The material sequenced was CD4+ T cells from PBMCs. The receptor comes from a human donor with Susac syndrome. This sequence joins TRBV18 and TRBJ2-1, with 10 bases identical to TRBD2. DNA of the CDR3: TGTGCCAGCTCACCAAATGTGCGGACTAGCGGCTACAATGAGCAGTTCTTC. Translating it yields CASSPNVRTSGYNEQFF.